This T cell receptor beta chain is from a study of blood T cell repertoires in COVID-19. Germline-derived CDR1 and CDR2 are MDHEN and SYDVKM. The CDR3 spans 16 residues. Trimming pared 5 bases from V and 4 bases from J, leaving 20 bases between. Assay used: immunoSEQ multiplex PCR; TCRdb lists only in-frame clones, some missing. The table records 170,000 or so clones, around 86% of them present only once. This TCR was recovered from a man aged 60 to 75 with COVID-19, enrolled during active disease. The chain employs TRBV28 and TRBJ1-1; D is possibly TRBD1 (5 bases). The specimen sequenced was peripheral blood. CDR3 protein: CASSTNLQYGGTEAFF. The CDR3 bases are TGTGCCAGCAGTACAAACTTACAGTACGGGGGCACTGAAGCTTTCTTT.